Listed below are T cell receptor beta chains from one sample, sequenced in a study of Ad26.COV2.S vaccination and SARS-CoV-2 variants. Sequenced by immunoSEQ multiplex PCR; TCRdb stores in-frame clones only, minus some. The sample includes 500,000 or so clones, approximately 88% seen only once; the top ten take roughly 12%. Specimen: peripheral blood, collected in a trial of Ad26.COV2.S vaccine versus placebo. The source of these receptors is a person between 18 and 59 years old who received the Ad26.COV2.S COVID-19 vaccine or a placebo. Both conserved end residues are part of each CDR3. A D gene is named only where the DNA matches it firmly. Expanded clones get a size class; other rows say once, few or many, or leave the size out.

d_call: NA
v_call: TRBV5-8
j_call: TRBJ1-2
clone_size: once
cdr3_aa: CASSSGPYGYTF
cdr3_nt: TGTGCCAGCAGCTCTGGACCTTATGGCTACACCTTC

d_call: NA
v_call: TRBV14
j_call: TRBJ2-1
clone_size: NA
cdr3_aa: CASSQEPGPHWEQFF
cdr3_nt: TGTGCCAGCAGCCAAGAACCGGGGCCCCATTGGGAGCAGTTCTTC

d_call: NA
v_call: TRBV5-1
j_call: TRBJ1-6
clone_size: NA
cdr3_aa: CASSLGPFGNSPLHF
cdr3_nt: TGCGCCAGCAGCTTGGGGCCATTTGGTAATTCACCCCTCCACTTT

d_call: NA
v_call: TRBV30
j_call: TRBJ2-2
clone_size: NA
cdr3_aa: CALTKRGNTGELFF
cdr3_nt: TGTGCCTTGACAAAAAGGGGGAACACCGGGGAGCTGTTTTTT

d_call: NA
v_call: TRBV28
j_call: TRBJ2-5
clone_size: NA
cdr3_aa: CASSLSRQETQYF
cdr3_nt: TGTGCCAGCAGTTTGAGTCGACAAGAGACCCAGTACTTC

d_call: TRBD2
v_call: TRBV27
j_call: TRBJ2-1
clone_size: NA
cdr3_aa: CASSRFGSSGHNEQFF
cdr3_nt: TGTGCCAGCAGTCGCTTTGGGTCTAGCGGACACAATGAGCAGTTCTTC

d_call: TRBD1
v_call: TRBV9
j_call: TRBJ2-4
clone_size: NA
cdr3_aa: CASSVGGTGNIQYF
cdr3_nt: TGTGCCAGCAGCGTAGGAGGGACAGGGAACATTCAGTACTTC

d_call: TRBD1
v_call: TRBV7-2
j_call: TRBJ1-3
clone_size: NA
cdr3_aa: CASSLASQGVAGNTIYF
cdr3_nt: TGTGCCAGCAGCTTAGCATCCCAGGGGGTAGCTGGAAACACCATATATTTT

d_call: NA
v_call: TRBV15
j_call: TRBJ1-1
clone_size: NA
cdr3_aa: CATSSLNKGLGGEAFF
cdr3_nt: TGTGCCACCAGCAGCCTCAACAAGGGGTTGGGAGGTGAAGCTTTCTTT

d_call: TRBD1
v_call: TRBV30
j_call: TRBJ1-5
clone_size: NA
cdr3_aa: CAWGSGTGNQPQHF
cdr3_nt: TGTGCCTGGGGCTCCGGGACAGGCAATCAGCCCCAGCATTTT

d_call: NA
v_call: TRBV30
j_call: TRBJ1-5
clone_size: NA
cdr3_aa: CAWNDGLQPQHF
cdr3_nt: TGTGCCTGGAATGATGGTCTGCAGCCCCAGCATTTT

d_call: TRBD1
v_call: TRBV7-3
j_call: TRBJ2-1
clone_size: NA
cdr3_aa: CASSPRDRGPFNEQFF
cdr3_nt: TGTGCCAGCAGCCCCAGGGACAGGGGGCCCTTCAATGAGCAGTTCTTC

d_call: NA
v_call: TRBV9
j_call: TRBJ2-1
clone_size: NA
cdr3_aa: CASSVAGEQFF
cdr3_nt: TGTGCCAGCAGCGTAGCAGGTGAGCAGTTCTTC

d_call: TRBD1
v_call: TRBV7-8
j_call: TRBJ1-5
clone_size: NA
cdr3_aa: CASSLWRGQGADRPQHF
cdr3_nt: TGTGCCAGCAGCCTATGGAGGGGACAGGGGGCAGATCGGCCCCAGCATTTT

d_call: TRBD1
v_call: TRBV30
j_call: TRBJ1-4
clone_size: NA
cdr3_aa: CAWSRGTVLFF
cdr3_nt: TGTGCCTGGAGCCGAGGGACAGTGCTGTTTTTT

d_call: NA
v_call: TRBV10-3
j_call: TRBJ2-2
clone_size: NA
cdr3_aa: CAIFGGGELFF
cdr3_nt: TGTGCCATCTTCGGTGGCGGGGAGCTGTTTTTT

d_call: NA
v_call: TRBV6-1
j_call: TRBJ1-1
clone_size: NA
cdr3_aa: CASSEDRNTEAFF
cdr3_nt: TGTGCCAGCAGTGAAGACCGTAACACTGAAGCTTTCTTT

d_call: NA
v_call: TRBV10-1
j_call: TRBJ1-4
clone_size: NA
cdr3_aa: CASGEVGDGNEKLFF
cdr3_nt: TGCGCCAGCGGGGAGGTAGGGGACGGTAATGAAAAACTGTTTTTT

d_call: NA
v_call: TRBV7-2
j_call: TRBJ2-1
clone_size: NA
cdr3_aa: CASSPRAGPFNEQFF
cdr3_nt: TGTGCCAGCAGCCCCAGAGCGGGCCCATTCAATGAGCAGTTCTTC

d_call: NA
v_call: TRBV19
j_call: TRBJ1-1
clone_size: NA
cdr3_aa: CASSIAVPGGSVSTEAFF
cdr3_nt: TGTGCCAGTAGTATCGCTGTCCCCGGAGGTTCGGTGAGCACTGAAGCTTTCTTT

d_call: TRBD1
v_call: TRBV2
j_call: TRBJ1-3
clone_size: NA
cdr3_aa: CASSEDRAGNTIYF
cdr3_nt: TGTGCCAGCTCGGAGGACAGGGCTGGAAACACCATATATTTT

d_call: TRBD1
v_call: TRBV18
j_call: TRBJ2-3
clone_size: NA
cdr3_aa: CASSPGQGAGDTQYF
cdr3_nt: TGTGCCAGCTCACCAGGACAGGGGGCGGGAGATACGCAGTATTTT

d_call: TRBD2
v_call: TRBV9
j_call: TRBJ2-7
clone_size: NA
cdr3_aa: CASSPLLRTSGTYEQYF
cdr3_nt: TGTGCCAGCAGCCCCTTATTACGGACTAGCGGAACCTACGAGCAGTACTTC

d_call: NA
v_call: TRBV5-1
j_call: TRBJ2-1
clone_size: NA
cdr3_aa: CASSLGRTARDEQFF
cdr3_nt: TGCGCCAGCAGCTTGGGTCGGACAGCTAGGGATGAGCAGTTCTTC

d_call: NA
v_call: TRBV19
j_call: TRBJ2-1
clone_size: NA
cdr3_aa: CSSGSYNEQFF
cdr3_nt: TGTAGCAGCGGATCCTACAATGAGCAGTTCTTC

d_call: TRBD1
v_call: TRBV4-3
j_call: TRBJ1-1
clone_size: NA
cdr3_aa: CASSQGTGRWGAEAFF
cdr3_nt: TGCGCCAGCAGTCAAGGGACAGGGCGGTGGGGGGCTGAAGCTTTCTTT

d_call: TRBD1
v_call: TRBV9
j_call: TRBJ1-6
clone_size: NA
cdr3_aa: CASSPGGGRPLHF
cdr3_nt: TGTGCCAGCAGCCCAGGGGGGGGAAGGCCCCTCCACTTT

d_call: TRBD2
v_call: TRBV7-2
j_call: TRBJ2-1
clone_size: NA
cdr3_aa: CASSRVLGRGRGSEQFF
cdr3_nt: TGTGCCAGCAGCCGTGTTTTGGGTCGCGGGAGGGGAAGTGAGCAGTTCTTC

d_call: NA
v_call: TRBV29-1
j_call: TRBJ2-1
clone_size: NA
cdr3_aa: CSVEGLNEQFF
cdr3_nt: TGCAGCGTAGAAGGTTTGAATGAGCAGTTCTTC

d_call: TRBD2
v_call: TRBV7-9
j_call: TRBJ2-3
clone_size: NA
cdr3_aa: CASSPLAIGTDTQYF
cdr3_nt: TGTGCCAGCAGCCCACTAGCGATCGGCACAGATACGCAGTATTTT

d_call: NA
v_call: TRBV5-1
j_call: TRBJ2-1
clone_size: NA
cdr3_aa: CASSSWDLYNEQFF
cdr3_nt: TGCGCCAGCAGCTCCTGGGATCTTTACAATGAGCAGTTCTTC

d_call: NA
v_call: TRBV28
j_call: TRBJ1-6
clone_size: NA
cdr3_aa: CASSYSRGAGPRSSYNSPLHF
cdr3_nt: TGTGCCAGCAGTTATTCAAGGGGCGCGGGGCCACGAAGCTCCTATAATTCACCCCTCCACTTT

d_call: NA
v_call: TRBV28
j_call: TRBJ2-3
clone_size: NA
cdr3_aa: CASSRFGLIADTQYF
cdr3_nt: TGTGCCAGCAGCAGGTTCGGTCTGATCGCAGATACGCAGTATTTT

d_call: NA
v_call: TRBV19
j_call: TRBJ2-1
clone_size: NA
cdr3_aa: CASSIGGGGAGQFF
cdr3_nt: TGTGCCAGTAGTATTGGAGGGGGCGGGGCGGGGCAGTTCTTC

d_call: NA
v_call: TRBV2
j_call: TRBJ2-6
clone_size: NA
cdr3_aa: CASRRRSGANVLTF
cdr3_nt: TGTGCCAGCCGACGGAGATCTGGGGCCAACGTCCTGACTTTC

d_call: TRBD1
v_call: TRBV6-2/TRBV6-3
j_call: TRBJ1-5
clone_size: NA
cdr3_aa: CASSYSGQGGKGNQPQHF
cdr3_nt: TGTGCCAGCAGTTACTCCGGACAGGGGGGTAAGGGCAATCAGCCCCAGCATTTT

d_call: TRBD1
v_call: TRBV29-1
j_call: TRBJ2-5
clone_size: NA
cdr3_aa: CSVLQGGETQYF
cdr3_nt: TGCAGCGTTTTACAGGGGGGAGAGACCCAGTACTTC

d_call: NA
v_call: TRBV15
j_call: TRBJ2-5
clone_size: once
cdr3_aa: CATSRDGTTGTQYF
cdr3_nt: TGCGCCACCAGCAGAGACGGGACCACAGGCACCCAGTACTTC

d_call: NA
v_call: TRBV3-1/TRBV3-2
j_call: TRBJ2-7
clone_size: NA
cdr3_aa: CASSQPGLPGHEQYF
cdr3_nt: TGTGCCAGCAGCCAGCCGGGACTTCCGGGCCACGAGCAGTACTTC

d_call: NA
v_call: TRBV11-3
j_call: TRBJ2-3
clone_size: NA
cdr3_aa: CASSLGRATDTQYF
cdr3_nt: TGTGCCAGCAGCTTAGGGCGGGCTACAGATACGCAGTATTTT